This T cell receptor beta chain was sequenced during a study of CD8 T cells in ankylosing spondylitis. A single record per CDR3 protein comes from TCRdb applying MiXCR to the 5' RACE reads. Of more than 150,000 distinct CDR3 sequences in the sample, over 10% were seen once. The CDR3 spans 16 residues. Germline CDR1 is SGHTA and CDR2 is FQGNSA. Trimming shortened V by 0 bases and J by 0 bases, and 8 bases separated the two germline ends. Study findings and constraints: Peripheral blood samples showed relatively rare disease-linked clones, and these clones were CD8+. Matched ankylosing spondylitis synovial fluid reportedly contained a significantly enriched population of disease-linked clones.

This clonotype has more than one count but fewer than ten. No antigen is known for it. This chain uses TRBV7-2 with TRBJ1-4; tentatively, D is TRBD1 (5 bases). Sequenced: blood, either unsorted or a sorted T cell fraction (not recorded which). The clonotype originates from a female donor with ankylosing spondylitis or in good health (not recorded which). CDR3 sequence reads: CASSLAGGATNEKLFF. CDR3 nucleotide sequence: TGTGCCAGCAGCTTAGCCGGGGGGGCAACTAATGAAAAACTGTTTTTT. The full variable domain, in which reference TRBV7-2 and TRBJ1-4 provide the parts outside the CDR3, is GAGVSQSPSNKVTEKGKDVELRCDPISGHTALYWYRQSLGQGLEFLIYFQGNSAPDKSGLPSDRFSAERTGGSVSTLTIQRTQQEDSAVYLCASSLAGGATNEKLFFGSGTQLSVL.